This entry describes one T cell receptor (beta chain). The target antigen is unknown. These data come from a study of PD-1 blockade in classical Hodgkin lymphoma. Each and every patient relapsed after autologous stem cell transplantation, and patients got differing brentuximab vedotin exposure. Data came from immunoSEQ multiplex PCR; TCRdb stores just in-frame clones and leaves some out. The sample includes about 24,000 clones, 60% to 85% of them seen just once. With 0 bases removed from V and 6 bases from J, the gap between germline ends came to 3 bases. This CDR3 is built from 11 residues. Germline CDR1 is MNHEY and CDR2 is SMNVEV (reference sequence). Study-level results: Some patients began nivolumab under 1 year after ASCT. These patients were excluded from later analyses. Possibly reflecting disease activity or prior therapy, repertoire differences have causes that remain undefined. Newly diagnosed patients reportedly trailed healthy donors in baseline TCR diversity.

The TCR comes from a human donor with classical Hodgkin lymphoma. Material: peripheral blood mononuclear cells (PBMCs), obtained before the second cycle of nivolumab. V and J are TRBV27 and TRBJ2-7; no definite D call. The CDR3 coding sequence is TGTGCCAGCAGTTTATCGGGCGAGCAGTACTTC. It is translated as CASSLSGEQYF.